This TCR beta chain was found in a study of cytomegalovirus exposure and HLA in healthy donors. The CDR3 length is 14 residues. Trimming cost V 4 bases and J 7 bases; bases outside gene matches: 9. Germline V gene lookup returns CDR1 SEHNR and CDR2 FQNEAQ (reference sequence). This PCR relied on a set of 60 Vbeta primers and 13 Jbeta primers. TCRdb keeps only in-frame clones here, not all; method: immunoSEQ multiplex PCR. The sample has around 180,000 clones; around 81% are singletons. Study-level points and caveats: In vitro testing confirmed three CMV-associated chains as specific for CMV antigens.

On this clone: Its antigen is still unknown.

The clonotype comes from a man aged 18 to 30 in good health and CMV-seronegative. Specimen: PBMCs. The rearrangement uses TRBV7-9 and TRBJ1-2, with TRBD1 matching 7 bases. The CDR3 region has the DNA TGTGCCAGCAGCTCGGAGGGACAGACAAGTGGCTACACCTTC. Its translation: CASSSEGQTSGYTF.